This T cell receptor beta chain stems from a study of T cells in Graves' hyperthyroidism and ophthalmopathy. This clonotype was counted between two and nine times. Antigen specificity is unknown. TCR beta CDR3 regions were amplified from RNA. With the HTBI primer set, the TCR CDR3 went through a first round of RT-PCR. TCRdb analysed the multiplex PCR reads with MiXCR anew, one entry per CDR3 protein. This sample carries 300,000 to 450,000 distinct CDR3 sequences, 20% to 25% of them seen once, and the ten largest clones take less than 85%. J lost 6 bases, V lost 5 bases, and 8 bases had no gene match. The germline CDR1 and CDR2 sequences are SEHNR and FQNEAQ (reference sequence). The CDR3 length is 15 residues. Study conclusions and caveats: Model output signaled ophthalmopathy a median approximately 6 months ahead of onset.

Sequenced input: blood. V is TRBV7-9 and J is TRBJ2-1, with 9 bases that match TRBD1. This TCR came from a man aged 50 to 59 with Graves' hyperthyroidism. CDR3 amino acids: CASSPGQGFINEQFF. The CDR3 coding sequence is TGTGCCAGCAGCCCGGGACAGGGCTTTATCAATGAGCAGTTCTTC.